These T cell receptor beta chains were read from a single sample in a study of cytomegalovirus exposure and HLA in healthy donors. This table comes from immunoSEQ multiplex PCR, and its TCRdb copy is limited to in-frame clones, with some not included. The data contain about 130,000 clones, 80% of them singletons. Sequencing input: PBMCs. These receptors were obtained from a man between 25 and 39 years old in good health and CMV-seropositive. Both conserved end residues are part of each CDR3. The D gene is left open where the match is weak. Size tells how often a clone was seen (once, few, many) or the class of an expanded clone, and some rows leave it out.

v_gene	d_gene	abundance	j_gene	CDR3nt	CDR3aa
TRBV10-3	.	.	TRBJ1-2	TGTGCCACGACCGGACAGTCCCACTATGGCTACACCTTC	CATTGQSHYGYTF
TRBV29-1	.	.	TRBJ2-4	TGCAGCGTTGTTGATCTGGCGAACAGTCAGTACTTC	CSVVDLANSQYF
TRBV5-8	TRBD1	.	TRBJ2-4	TGTGCCAGCAGCCGGGACAGGGCCCTTCGGATTCAGTACTTC	CASSRDRALRIQYF
TRBV2	TRBD1	few	TRBJ2-1	TGTGCCAGCATCATGGACAGGTATTACAATGAGCAGTTCTTC	CASIMDRYYNEQFF
TRBV13	.	.	TRBJ1-6	TGTGCCAGCAGAACCAGCTCCTATAATTCACCCCTCCACTTT	CASRTSSYNSPLHF
TRBV6-6	.	.	TRBJ1-2	TGTGCCAGCAGTTACTGGCCCCCCCAGGGCTACTATGGCTACACCTTC	CASSYWPPQGYYGYTF
TRBV10-3	.	.	TRBJ2-2	TGTGCCATCAGTCCACAGGGTTGGGAGCTGTTTTTT	CAISPQGWELFF
TRBV2	.	once	TRBJ1-2	TGTGCCAGCAGTGAGTTCGGAGAGGATGGCTACACCTTC	CASSEFGEDGYTF
TRBV10-3	TRBD1	.	TRBJ1-1	TGTGCCATCAGTTCGGGACAGGGAGGCACTGAAGCTTTCTTT	CAISSGQGGTEAFF
TRBV27	TRBD1	once	TRBJ1-1	TGTGCCAGCAGTATGACAGGGGGTATGAACACTGAAGCTTTCTTT	CASSMTGGMNTEAFF
TRBV28	.	.	TRBJ2-7	TGTGCCAGCAGTCTAACAGGGATCCACGAGCAGTACTTC	CASSLTGIHEQYF
TRBV6-4	.	few	TRBJ1-6	TGTGCCAGCAGACAGAGCTCCTATAATTCACCCCTCCACTTT	CASRQSSYNSPLHF
TRBV5-6	.	once	TRBJ2-2	TGTGCCAGCAGCCCGGACACCCTCACCGGGGAGCTGTTTTTT	CASSPDTLTGELFF